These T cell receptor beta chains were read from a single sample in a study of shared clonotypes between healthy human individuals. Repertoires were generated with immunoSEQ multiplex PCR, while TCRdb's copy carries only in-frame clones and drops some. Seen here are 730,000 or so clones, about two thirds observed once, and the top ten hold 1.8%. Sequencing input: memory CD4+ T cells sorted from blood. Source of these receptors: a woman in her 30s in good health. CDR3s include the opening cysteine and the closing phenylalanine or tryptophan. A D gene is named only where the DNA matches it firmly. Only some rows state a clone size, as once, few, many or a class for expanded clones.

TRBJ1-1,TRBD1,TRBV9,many,TGTGCCAGCAGCGTAGTAGGGGACAGGGGTAAAACTGAAGCTTTCTTT,CASSVVGDRGKTEAFF
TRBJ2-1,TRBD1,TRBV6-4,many,TGTGCCAGCAGTCCCGACAGGGGAGGTTACAATGAGCAGTTCTTC,CASSPDRGGYNEQFF
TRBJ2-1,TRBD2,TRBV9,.,TGTGCCAGCAGCGAGGGGGCTAGCGGGAGAAACTACAATGAGCAGTTCTTC,CASSEGASGRNYNEQFF
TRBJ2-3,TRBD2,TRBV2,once,TGTGCCAGCAGTAATCGACTAGCGGGAGGACGTACGCAGTATTTT,CASSNRLAGGRTQYF
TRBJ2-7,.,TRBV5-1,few,TGCGCCAGCAGCCCCCTGGACATTTTCGCGGGCGAGCAGTACTTC,CASSPLDIFAGEQYF
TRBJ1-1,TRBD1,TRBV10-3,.,TGTGCCATCAGTAGGGACAGGGAAAATGAAGCTTTCTTT,CAISRDRENEAFF
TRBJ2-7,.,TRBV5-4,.,TGTGCCAGCAGCTTTGGTCTAGCCGAAAACTACGAGCAGTACTTC,CASSFGLAENYEQYF
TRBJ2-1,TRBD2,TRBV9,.,TGTGCCAGCAGCGCCCGACTAGCGGGGGTGGGGGAGCAGTTCTTC,CASSARLAGVGEQFF
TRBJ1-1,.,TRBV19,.,TGTGCCAGTGAGGGGTTGGGGGCAAGAACTGAAGCTTTCTTT,CASEGLGARTEAFF
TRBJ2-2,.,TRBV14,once,TGTGCCAGCAGCCCCGGGACACTTACCGGGGAGCTGTTTTTT,CASSPGTLTGELFF
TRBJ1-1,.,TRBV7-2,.,TGTGCCAGCAGCGAAACCAGACATGTAAACACTGAAGCTTTCTTT,CASSETRHVNTEAFF
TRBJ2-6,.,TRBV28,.,TGTGCCAGCAGTTTATCTGAGAGCTCTGGGGCCAACGTCCTGACTTTC,CASSLSESSGANVLTF
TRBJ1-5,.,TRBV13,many,TGTGCCAGCAGCTTAGCCGGGGGCAATCAGCCCCAGCATTTT,CASSLAGGNQPQHF
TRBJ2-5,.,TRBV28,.,TGTGCCAGCAGTTTATGGTCCAAAGAGACCCAGTACTTC,CASSLWSKETQYF
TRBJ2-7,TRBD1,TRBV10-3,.,TGTGCCATCAGTGAGTCCCGGACAGGGGGCCTCTACGAGCAGTACTTC,CAISESRTGGLYEQYF
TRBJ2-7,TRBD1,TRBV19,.,TGTGCCAGTAGGGGGACAGGGCTCGAGCAGTACTTC,CASRGTGLEQYF
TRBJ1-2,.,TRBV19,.,TGTGCCAGAGAGATTGGCGGATATGGCTACACCTTC,CAREIGGYGYTF
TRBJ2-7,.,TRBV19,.,TGTGCCAGTAGTACTCAGGAGTCCTACGAGCAGTACTTC,CASSTQESYEQYF
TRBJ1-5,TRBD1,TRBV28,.,TGTGCCAGCAGATCCCCCGACAGGGGCCAAAATCAGCCCCAGCATTTT,CASRSPDRGQNQPQHF
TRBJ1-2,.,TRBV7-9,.,TGTGCCAGCAGCCCCGACGAAACAGCGGCCCTACACTTC,CASSPDETAALHF
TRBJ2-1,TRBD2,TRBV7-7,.,TGTGCCAGCAGCTTGGGAGGGAGGGGCTACAATGAGCAGTTCTTC,CASSLGGRGYNEQFF
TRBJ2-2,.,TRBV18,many,TGTGCCAGCTCACCAGACGCATACACCGGGGAGCTGTTTTTT,CASSPDAYTGELFF
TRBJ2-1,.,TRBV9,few,TGTGCCAGCAGCGTAGAAGTCCGACTATTGAGGAATGAGCAGTTCTTC,CASSVEVRLLRNEQFF
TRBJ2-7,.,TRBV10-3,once,TGTGCCATCAGTAGGGGCCTCGGGGACTTATCCTACGAGCAGTACTTC,CAISRGLGDLSYEQYF